These 27 T cell receptor beta chains were all obtained from the same sample, sequenced in a study of blood T cell repertoires in COVID-19. The data were produced by immunoSEQ multiplex PCR, yet TCRdb's version contains in-frame clones alone and is incomplete. The repertoire includes approximately 260,000 clones, under 90% of them detected once, and about 4% sits in the top ten. The sample taken for sequencing was PBMCs or T cells enriched from blood (not recorded which). The origin of the receptors is a young man with acute COVID-19.

The chain links TRBV13 to TRBJ1-2; possible D gene TRBD1, 5 bases. The CDR3 is made up of 13 amino acids. CDR1 and CDR2 (germline): PRHDT, FYEKMQ (reference sequence). Trimming took off 4 bases at V and 4 bases at J, with 10 bases between the two ends. CDR3 sequence reads: CASSSTGVYGYTF. The CDR3 DNA follows: TGTGCCAGCAGCTCCACAGGCGTCTATGGCTACACCTTC.

The V gene is TRBV15, the J gene TRBJ1-5; D not certain. V was trimmed by 11 bases and J by 0 bases, leaving 17 bases between them. The CDR3 extends over 15 amino acids. The germline CDR1 and CDR2 sequences are LNHNV and YYDKDF (reference sequence). The CDR3 loop reads CASSSGSGSNQPQHF. In DNA, the CDR3 is TGTGCCTCCTCGAGTGGGTCGGGTAGCAATCAGCCCCAGCATTTT.

This sequence joins TRBV18 and TRBJ2-5, with 9 positions matching TRBD1. J lost 3 bases, V lost 3 bases, and 2 bases had no gene match. The CDR3 is 14 amino acids. CDR1 and CDR2 from the germline V gene are KGHSH and LQKENI. The chain's CDR3 is CASSPRTGEETQYF. In nucleotides, the CDR3 is TGTGCCAGCTCACCCCGGACAGGGGAAGAGACCCAGTACTTC.

This chain joins TRBV15 and TRBJ1-6, with D unclear. The CDR3 has 14 amino acids. With 5 bases removed from V and 4 bases from J, the gap between germline ends came to 9 bases. Germline assignment: CDR1 LNHNV and CDR2 YYDKDF (reference sequence). The chain's CDR3 is CATSPQWYNSPLHF. The DNA for the CDR3 is TGTGCCACCAGCCCTCAGTGGTATAATTCACCCCTCCACTTT.

This sequence joins TRBV24-1 and TRBJ2-2; perhaps TRBD1 as D (6 bases). The CDR3 loop spans 16 amino acids. Trimming stripped 7 bases from V and 2 bases from J, with 16 bases between. Germline CDR1 reads KGHDR; CDR2 reads SFDVKD. CDR3 in DNA: TGTGCCACCAGACAGGGACGGACAGAAAACACCGGGGAGCTGTTTTTT. It encodes CATRQGRTENTGELFF.

The chain links TRBV5-6 to TRBJ1-2; no clear D gene. Between the trimmed V and J ends, which lost 2 bases and 5 bases, there was a span of 10 bases. The CDR3 runs to 13 residues. Germline assignment: CDR1 SGHDT and CDR2 YYEEEE. CDR3 residues: CASSFEAGYGYTF. The CDR3, as DNA: TGTGCCAGCAGCTTCGAGGCGGGATATGGCTACACCTTC. Using reference TRBV5-6 and TRBJ1-2 for the parts outside the CDR3, the full variable domain is DAGVTQSPTHLIKTRGQQVTLRCSPKSGHDTVSWYQQALGQGPQFIFQYYEEEERQRGNFPDRFSGHQFPNYSSELNVNALLLGDSALYLCASSFEAGYGYTFGSGTRLTVV.

This clone was counted between two and nine times. The chain recombines TRBV7-2 with TRBJ2-5, with 9 bases that match TRBD1. The V gene end was trimmed by 2 bases and the J gene end by 4 bases; junction bases not matched to a gene: 8. Germline CDR1 is SGHTA and CDR2 is FQGNSA. This CDR3 contains 16 residues. The CDR3 sequence: CASSLPSGQGRETQYF. The CDR3 DNA is TGTGCCAGCAGCTTACCCTCGGGACAGGGTCGAGAGACCCAGTACTTC.

Comment on this clone: This specimen includes other DNA sequences encoding the same CDR3. The V gene is TRBV19, the J gene TRBJ2-5; D uncertain. V was shortened by 6 bases and J by 5 bases, with 10 bases between the two germline ends. Germline V gives CDR1 LNHDA, CDR2 SQIVND (reference sequence). The CDR3 contains 12 residues. The CDR3, as DNA: TGTGCCAGTAGCCCCTCGCGTGAGACCCAGTACTTC. This codes for CASSPSRETQYF.

The genes are TRBV7-2 and TRBJ2-3; 7 positions agree with TRBD2. The CDR3 is made up of 17 amino acids. The J segment lost 3 bases and the V segment lost 1 base, leaving 10 bases of the junction unmatched. From germline, CDR1 is SGHTA and CDR2 FQGNSA. DNA for the CDR3: TGTGCCAGCAGCTTAGAAATTAGCGGGTCCCTTACAGATACGCAGTATTTT. This gives the protein CASSLEISGSLTDTQYF.

The chain joins TRBV4-1 to TRBJ1-4; D is unclear. V dropped 5 bases and J dropped 5 bases, with 15 bases sitting between them. This CDR3 is 15 amino acids long. CDR1 is MGHRA and CDR2 is YSYEKL in the germline V gene. The DNA for the CDR3 is TGCGCCAGCAGCTTCCTCCCAGGCCCGAATGAAAAACTGTTTTTT. As protein: CASSFLPGPNEKLFF.

The chain employs TRBV18 and TRBJ1-1; no definite D call. V gave up 3 bases and J gave up 5 bases, with 16 bases separating them. CDR3 length equals 15 residues. CDR1 KGHSH and CDR2 LQKENI come from the germline V gene. CDR3 residues: CASSPQLGGPTEAFF. CDR3 in DNA: TGTGCCAGCTCACCCCAGTTAGGAGGGCCGACTGAAGCTTTCTTT.

The chain recombines TRBV20-1 with TRBJ1-6; the D is unclear. The germline V and J ends were trimmed by 6 bases and 6 bases, with 6 bases remaining between them. The CDR3 contains 11 residues. Germline V lookup: CDR1 DFQATT, CDR2 SNEGSKA (reference sequence). The CDR3 loop is CSADINSPLHF. In DNA form, the CDR3 reads TGCAGTGCAGACATTAATTCACCCCTCCACTTT.

The chain recombines TRBV6-5 with TRBJ2-2; D gene uncertain. Germline values: CDR1 MNHEY, CDR2 SVGAGI. V lost 6 bases, J lost 7 bases, and 9 bases lay in between. This CDR3 spans 12 amino acids. The CDR3 here is CASRESHGELFF. In nucleotides, the CDR3 is TGTGCCAGCAGGGAGAGTCACGGGGAGCTGTTTTTT.

The chain is built from TRBV6-4 and TRBJ2-2; D is possibly TRBD1 (6 bases). The CDR3 sequence is 14 residues long. V lost 4 bases and J 4 bases, leaving 10 bases between the germline ends. The V gene's germline CDR1 is MRHNA and CDR2 SNTAGT. The CDR3 protein is CASSAKGGTGELFF. Written as DNA, the CDR3 is TGTGCCAGCAGTGCCAAAGGGGGCACCGGGGAGCTGTTTTTT.

The gene calls are TRBV13 and TRBJ1-2; 9 bases are a match to TRBD1. This CDR3 comprises 15 residues. Unmatched junction bases numbered 2, after V lost 1 base and J lost 2 bases. In germline, CDR1 is PRHDT, CDR2 FYEKMQ (reference sequence). The CDR3 region is CASSLEDRGNYGYTF. The CDR3 DNA reads as TGTGCCAGCAGCTTAGAGGACAGGGGAAACTATGGCTACACCTTC.

The CDR3 sequence: CASSPSRRGRWTGELFF. DNA for the CDR3: TGTGCCAGCAGCCCCTCGAGGAGGGGGCGGTGGACCGGGGAGCTGTTTTTT. The V gene is TRBV7-3, the J gene TRBJ2-2; TRBD1 is a possible D gene (7 bases). V was shortened by 5 bases and J by 5 bases, with 21 bases between the two germline ends. The CDR3 loop spans 17 amino acids. Germline CDR1 SGHTA, CDR2 FQGTGA.

This clone appeared a few times. The V gene is TRBV18, the J gene TRBJ2-3; D call uncertain. The CDR3 covers 14 residues. The V and J ends lost 4 bases and 4 bases respectively, with 12 bases between them. Germline assignment: CDR1 KGHSH and CDR2 LQKENI. The CDR3, as DNA: TGTGCCAGCTCACGACAATCCGGTTCAGATACGCAGTATTTT. Its translation: CASSRQSGSDTQYF.

The chain links TRBV19 to TRBJ1-3; unclear D gene. This CDR3 has 14 amino acids. Germline CDR1 and CDR2: LNHDA and SQIVND (reference sequence). V lost 4 bases and J lost 0, with 7 bases in between. CDR3 sequence reads: CASSSESSGNTIYF. As DNA, the CDR3 is TGTGCCAGTAGTAGTGAGAGCTCTGGAAACACCATATATTTT. Supplemented by reference TRBV19 and TRBJ1-3, the full variable domain reads DGGITQSPKYLFRKEGQNVTLSCEQNLNHDAMYWYRQDPGQGLRLIYYSQIVNDFQKGDIAEGYSVSREKKESFPLTVTSAQKNPTAFYLCASSSESSGNTIYFGEGSWLTVV.

The CDR3 is CASRGQGAFF. CDR3 coding DNA: TGTGCCAGCAGGGGACAGGGAGCTTTCTTT. This chain uses TRBV6-4 with TRBJ1-1; 9 bases line up with TRBD1. Germline CDR1 is MRHNA and CDR2 is SNTAGT. Trimming cost V 6 bases and J 10 bases; bases outside gene matches: 0. The CDR3 loop spans 10 amino acids.

This clone was seen only a few times. CDR3 sequence: CASSPGQTTRDTQYF. CDR3 coding DNA: TGTGCCAGCAGCCCGGGACAGACAACGAGAGATACGCAGTATTTT. This chain connects TRBV3-1 (or the pseudogene TRBV3-2) to TRBJ2-3, with 7 bases aligning to TRBD1. The length of the CDR3 is 15 residues. The V and J ends lost 4 bases and 5 bases, in that order; junction bases with no gene match: 9. Germline CDR1 LGHDT, CDR2 YNNKEL (reference sequence).

This chain uses TRBV4-2 with TRBJ1-2; 9 positions match TRBD1. There are 14 residues in the CDR3. Germline V CDR1 and CDR2: LGHNA, YNFKEQ. Trimming cost V 4 bases and J 8 bases; bases outside gene matches: 8. The CDR3 is CASSPGQGLEGYTF. The CDR3 DNA reads as TGTGCCAGCAGCCCAGGACAGGGGCTTGAGGGCTACACCTTC.

The chain has TRBV9 and TRBJ2-1; D gene unclear. The ends were cut back, 4 bases at V and 10 bases at J, with 12 bases in the middle. Germline CDR1 and CDR2: SGDLS and YYNGEE. The CDR3 covers 12 residues. DNA of the CDR3: TGTGCCAGCAGCCCTCAGTCGGAGGAGCAGTTCTTC. It yields the protein CASSPQSEEQFF.

V and J are TRBV24-1 and TRBJ1-1; D is ambiguous. CDR1 is KGHDR, CDR2 SFDVKD, per germline. This CDR3 spans 11 amino acids. Trimming shortened V by 3 bases and J by 10 bases, and 8 bases separated the two germline ends. The CDR3 nucleotides are TGTGCCACCAGTGATGGTCTATTAGCTTTCTTT. Its protein is CATSDGLLAFF.

The rearrangement links TRBV29-1 to TRBJ1-2; no reliable D call. The CDR3 has 9 amino acids. CDR1 and CDR2 (germline): SQVTM, ANQGSEA. V lost 6 bases, J lost 6 bases, and 5 bases lay in between. The CDR3 DNA follows: TGCAGCGTGGAGGATGGCTACACCTTC. It translates to CSVEDGYTF.

J is TRBJ2-5 and V is TRBV15, with D tentatively TRBD1 (5 bases). The CDR3 covers 18 residues. Germline V gene lookup returns CDR1 LNHNV and CDR2 YYDKDF (reference sequence). With 5 bases removed from V and 4 bases from J, the gap between germline ends came to 26 bases. In DNA, the CDR3 is TGTGCCACCAGCGTCGTCGGTCCAGGGCACCCCTTGAGAGAGACCCAGTACTTC. This encodes CATSVVGPGHPLRETQYF.

The chain is built from TRBV19 and TRBJ1-2; 8 nucleotides align to TRBD1. The germline gives CDR1 LNHDA, CDR2 SQIVND (reference sequence). The CDR3 consists of 13 residues. V was clipped by 6 bases and J by 7 bases; unmatched bases: 7. CDR3 bases: TGTGCCAGTAGGCTCGGACAGGGTGCTGGCTACACCTTC. Protein sequence: CASRLGQGAGYTF. The complete variable domain, with remaining parts taken from reference TRBV19 and TRBJ1-2, reads DGGITQSPKYLFRKEGQNVTLSCEQNLNHDAMYWYRQDPGQGLRLIYYSQIVNDFQKGDIAEGYSVSREKKESFPLTVTSAQKNPTAFYLCASRLGQGAGYTFGSGTRLTVV.

This clone was picked up one time. The V call is TRBV7-2, the J call TRBJ2-7; TRBD1 might be the D (5 bases). Germline assignment: CDR1 SGHTA and CDR2 FQGNSA. V lost 1 base and J lost 6, with 10 bases in between. The CDR3 runs to 13 residues. Here the CDR3 reads CASSLGVGVEQYV. CDR3 sequence (DNA): TGTGCCAGCAGCTTAGGGGTAGGGGTCGAGCAGTACGTC.